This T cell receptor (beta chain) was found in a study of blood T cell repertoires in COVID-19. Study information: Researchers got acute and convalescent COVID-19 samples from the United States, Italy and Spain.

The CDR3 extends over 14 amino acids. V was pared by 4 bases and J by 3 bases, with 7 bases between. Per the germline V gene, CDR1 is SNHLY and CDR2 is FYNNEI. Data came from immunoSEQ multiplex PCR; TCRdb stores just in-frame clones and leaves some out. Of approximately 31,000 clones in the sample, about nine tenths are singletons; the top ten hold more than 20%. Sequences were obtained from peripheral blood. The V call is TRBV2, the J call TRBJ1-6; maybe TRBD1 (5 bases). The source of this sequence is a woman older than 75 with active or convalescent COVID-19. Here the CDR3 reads CASSVQVYNSPLHF. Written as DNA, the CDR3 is TGTGCCAGCAGTGTACAGGTCTATAATTCACCCCTCCACTTT.